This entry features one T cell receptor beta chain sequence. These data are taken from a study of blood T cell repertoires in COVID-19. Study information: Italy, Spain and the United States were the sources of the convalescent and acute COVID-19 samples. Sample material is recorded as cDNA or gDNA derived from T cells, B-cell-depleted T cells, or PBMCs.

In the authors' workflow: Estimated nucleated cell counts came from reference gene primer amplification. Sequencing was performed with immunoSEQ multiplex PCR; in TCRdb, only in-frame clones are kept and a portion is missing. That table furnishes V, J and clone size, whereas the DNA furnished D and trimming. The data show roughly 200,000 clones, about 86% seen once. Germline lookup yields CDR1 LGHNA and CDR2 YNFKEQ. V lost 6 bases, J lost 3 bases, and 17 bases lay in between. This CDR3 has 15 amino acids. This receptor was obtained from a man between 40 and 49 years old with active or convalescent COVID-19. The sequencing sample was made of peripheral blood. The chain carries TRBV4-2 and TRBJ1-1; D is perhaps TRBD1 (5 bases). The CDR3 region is CASRKGWVSHTEAFF. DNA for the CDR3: TGTGCCAGCAGAAAGGGGTGGGTGTCGCACACTGAAGCTTTCTTT.